This entry concerns a single T cell receptor beta chain. This sample is part of a study of shared clonotypes between healthy human individuals. The CDR3 consists of 18 residues. Germline CDR1 is MNHNS and CDR2 is SASEGT. V dropped 3 bases and J dropped 2; count of bases not matched to a gene: 10. Assay used: immunoSEQ multiplex PCR; TCRdb lists only in-frame clones, some missing. Seen here are some 1.4 million clones, more than 95% observed once, and the top ten hold over 1%. The source of this sequence is a man aged 30 to 45 in good health. Sequencing input: naive CD4+ T cells sorted from blood. The subset: CD45RA+ positively selected. The V and J genes are TRBV6-1 and TRBJ2-3; 11 bases fit TRBD2. DNA for the CDR3: TGTGCCAGCAGTGACCCCTTACTAGCGGGAGTCATCACAGATACGCAGTATTTT. As protein: CASSDPLLAGVITDTQYF.